The present T cell receptor (beta chain) was sequenced within a study of cytomegalovirus exposure and HLA in healthy donors. In nominal health when sampled, donors likely had unrecorded immune exposures nonetheless. Findings and caveats of the study: What a later analysis showed was that several of the most significant clusters appeared linked to common viral pathogens. In a later analysis, a missense DCLRE1C variant was linked to TCR beta V- and J-gene trimming. The authors excluded some V segments, including TRBV6-2 and TRBV6-3, as indistinguishable.

The PCR used 60 Vbeta and 13 Jbeta primers. Generated by immunoSEQ multiplex PCR, the TCRdb table keeps only in-frame clones and is missing some. The sample includes 220,000 or so clones, roughly 80% of them seen just once. Germline assignment: CDR1 MNHNY and CDR2 SVGAGI (reference sequence). The CDR3 runs to 14 residues. Trimming took 6 bases from V and 2 from J; bases not matched to a gene: 5. Points on this clone: Its antigen remains unknown.

The sequence came from a man aged 50-60 years in good health and CMV-seronegative. Source material: PBMCs. The chain joins TRBV6-6 to TRBJ1-2; 8 nucleotides match TRBD1. The CDR3 sequence: CASSRDRTNYGYTF. Here the CDR3 DNA reads TGTGCCAGCAGCCGGGACAGGACCAACTATGGCTACACCTTC.